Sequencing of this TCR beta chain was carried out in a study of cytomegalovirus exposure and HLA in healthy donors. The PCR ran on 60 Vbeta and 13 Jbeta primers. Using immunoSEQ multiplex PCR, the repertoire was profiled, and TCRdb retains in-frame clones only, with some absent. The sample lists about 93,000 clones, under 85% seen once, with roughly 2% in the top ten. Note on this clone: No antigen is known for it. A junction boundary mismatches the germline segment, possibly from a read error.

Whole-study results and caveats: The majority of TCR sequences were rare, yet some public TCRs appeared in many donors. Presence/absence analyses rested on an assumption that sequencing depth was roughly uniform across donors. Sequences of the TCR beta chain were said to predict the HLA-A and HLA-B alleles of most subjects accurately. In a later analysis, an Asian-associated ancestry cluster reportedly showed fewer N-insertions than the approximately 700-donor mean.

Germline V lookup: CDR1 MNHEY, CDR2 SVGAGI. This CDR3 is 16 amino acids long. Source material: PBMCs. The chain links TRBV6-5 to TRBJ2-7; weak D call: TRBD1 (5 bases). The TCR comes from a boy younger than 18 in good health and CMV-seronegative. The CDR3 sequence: CASSYSNTGSGYGQYF. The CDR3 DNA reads TGTGCCAGCAGTTACTCGAACACAGGTTCGGGCTACGGGCAGTACTTC.